This T cell receptor (beta chain) stems from a study of regulatory T cells in long-lasting Graves disease. Study-wide results and caveats: Persistent Graves' patients showed less TCR diversity than newly diagnosed patients showed.

Time point denoted: persistent/refractory GD, antithyroid drugs over 5 years with positive TRAb. Construction of the TCR library relied on RNA isolated from PBMCs. A roughly 9-milliliter sample of peripheral blood was drawn into EDTA tubes. The authors built TCR beta libraries using iRepertoire HTBI primers and Arm-PCR of CDR3 regions. The authors' processing: Across all samples, 62 TRBV segments and 15 or so TRBJ segments were identified. TCRdb processed the multiplex PCR reads anew with MiXCR; each CDR3 protein has one entry. TCRdb, not the authors, supplied the V and J calls. The table records around 450,000 distinct CDR3 sequences, about 22% of them present only once. This clonotype was found many times. No antigen is known for it. The TCR sequence derives from a female donor with Graves disease. Source: peripheral blood mononuclear cells (PBMCs), taken when the disease was refractory, from a patient treated with antithyroid drugs.

CDR3 nucleotides: TGTGCCAGCAGCGTTTGGACAGTACAAGAGACCCAGTACTTC. This translates into CASSVWTVQETQYF. V usage is TRBV13 and J usage is TRBJ2-5; D perhaps matches TRBD1 (6 bases). V shed 5 bases and J shed 2 bases, with 12 bases lying between them. The CDR3 totals 14 residues. Per the germline V gene, CDR1 is PRHDT and CDR2 is FYEKMQ (reference sequence).